This T cell receptor (beta chain) was captured by sequencing in a study of a mutant IDH1 vaccine in newly diagnosed glioma. The time point here: week 5, during vaccination. The content of each vaccine dose was 300 ug of mutant IDH1 20-mer peptide, and topical imiquimod accompanied it. Data came from immunoSEQ multiplex PCR; TCRdb stores just in-frame clones and leaves some out. This sample has roughly 50,000 clones, with 82% found just once. This clone turned up a few times. Its target is not known. Germline CDR1 MDHEN, CDR2 SYDVKM. Trimming removed 3 bases at V and 4 bases at J, with 9 bases between. The CDR3 consists of 13 residues.

The sample consisted of PBMCs, taken from a glioma patient whose treatment included an IDH1 peptide vaccine. This chain connects TRBV28 to TRBJ1-1; D is uncertain. This TCR was sampled from a woman aged 18-30 years with glioma. Some clones in this sample may be carry-over from other donors' samples. The DNA of the CDR3 is TGTGCCAGCAGTTTTGTAATGGCCACTGAAGCTTTCTTT. Translation: CASSFVMATEAFF.